This T cell receptor (beta chain) was obtained from a study of blood T cell repertoires in COVID-19. This clone was counted a single time. Individuals drawn from approximately 22 US areas were about 18 to 95 years old. Clinical histories supplied by participants themselves formed the basis of cohort assignment. CDR3 length: 18 residues. Germline V gene data show CDR1 as ENHRY and CDR2 as SYGVKD. The V end lost 4 bases, the J end lost 0 bases, and 18 bases lay between the germline ends. The protocol was immunoSEQ multiplex PCR, while the TCRdb copy is restricted to in-frame clones and leaves out a portion. The top ten clones hold 2.5% to 4% of a sample with 200,000 to 300,000 clones, about 90% of them seen once.

The chain employs TRBV10-3 and TRBJ2-2; D is perhaps TRBD1 (6 bases). This TCR derives from a woman aged 40-49 years who had been exposed to COVID-19. The specimen sequenced was PBMCs or T cells enriched from blood (not recorded which). CDR3 loop: CAISVNGQGTANTGELFF. CDR3 DNA sequence: TGTGCCATCAGTGTTAATGGTCAGGGGACCGCGAACACCGGGGAGCTGTTTTTT.